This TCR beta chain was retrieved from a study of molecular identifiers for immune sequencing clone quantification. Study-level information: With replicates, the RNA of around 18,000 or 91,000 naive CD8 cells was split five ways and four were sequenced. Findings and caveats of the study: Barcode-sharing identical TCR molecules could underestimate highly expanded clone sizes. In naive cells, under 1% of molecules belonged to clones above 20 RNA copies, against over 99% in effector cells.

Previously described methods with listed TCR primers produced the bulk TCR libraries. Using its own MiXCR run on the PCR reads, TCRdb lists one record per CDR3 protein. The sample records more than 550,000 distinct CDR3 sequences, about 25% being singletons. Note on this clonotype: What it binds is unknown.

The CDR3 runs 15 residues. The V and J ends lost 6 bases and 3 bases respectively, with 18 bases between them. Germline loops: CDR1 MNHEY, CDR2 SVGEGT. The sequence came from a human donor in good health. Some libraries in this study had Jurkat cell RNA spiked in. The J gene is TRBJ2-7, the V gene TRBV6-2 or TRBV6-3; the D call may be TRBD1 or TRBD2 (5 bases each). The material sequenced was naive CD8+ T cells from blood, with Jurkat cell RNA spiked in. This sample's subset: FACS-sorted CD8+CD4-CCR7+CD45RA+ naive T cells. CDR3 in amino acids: CASSHSGTESYEQYF. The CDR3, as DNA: TGTGCCAGCAGCCACTCCGGGACGGAAAGCTACGAGCAGTACTTC.